Described below is a single T cell receptor (beta chain) sequence and its context. The data derive from a study of blood T cell repertoires in COVID-19. CDR1 and CDR2 (germline): MRHNA, SNTAGT. CDR3 size: 17 residues. V trimming: 4 bases; J trimming: 1 base; junction bases outside the gene matches: 4. TCRdb's table, derived via immunoSEQ multiplex PCR, lists solely in-frame clones and lacks some. The table lists 350,000 to 500,000 clones, 70% to 90% of them singletons, with approximately 1.5% in the top ten. The chain is built from TRBV6-4 and TRBJ2-6, with 10 bases aligning to TRBD2. The sequence was collected from a woman under 30 who had been exposed to COVID-19. The sequenced material came from PBMCs or T cells enriched from blood (not recorded which). CDR3 in amino acids: CASSAETSGSGANVLTF. CDR3 nucleotide sequence: TGTGCCAGCAGTGCGGAGACTAGCGGGTCTGGGGCCAACGTCCTGACTTTC.